This TCR beta chain was captured by sequencing in a study of CD8 T cells in Susac syndrome. Study at large: Clinical remission applied to roughly 8 sequenced Susac syndrome patients, and five or six had active disease. When blood was drawn, the patients with Susac syndrome were therapy-naive, on corticosteroids, or on intravenous immunoglobulin alone.

V was clipped by 5 bases and J by 2 bases, with 15 bases between them. CDR3 length equals 14 residues. CDR1 and CDR2 (germline): DFQATT, SNEGSKA (reference sequence). Random hexamers were used to reverse transcribe the RNA input (about 0.45 to 1 ug). An immunoSEQ multiplex PCR generated amplified TCR beta CDR3 products spanning 54 Vbeta and 13 Jbeta. MiXCR, run by TCRdb on the immunoSEQ multiplex PCR reads, gives a single entry per CDR3 protein. Of some 160,000 distinct CDR3 sequences listed, 94% were seen once; the top ten hold 0.095% to 0.13%. The authors sequenced TCR beta from blood CD8+ and CD4+ T cells.

The receptor's source is a human donor with Susac syndrome. The V call is TRBV20-1, the J call TRBJ2-5; D is undetermined. Sequenced input: CD4+ T cells from PBMCs. The CDR3 sequence: CSAGAMMGQETQYF. CDR3 nucleotides: TGCAGTGCTGGAGCCATGATGGGGCAAGAGACCCAGTACTTC.